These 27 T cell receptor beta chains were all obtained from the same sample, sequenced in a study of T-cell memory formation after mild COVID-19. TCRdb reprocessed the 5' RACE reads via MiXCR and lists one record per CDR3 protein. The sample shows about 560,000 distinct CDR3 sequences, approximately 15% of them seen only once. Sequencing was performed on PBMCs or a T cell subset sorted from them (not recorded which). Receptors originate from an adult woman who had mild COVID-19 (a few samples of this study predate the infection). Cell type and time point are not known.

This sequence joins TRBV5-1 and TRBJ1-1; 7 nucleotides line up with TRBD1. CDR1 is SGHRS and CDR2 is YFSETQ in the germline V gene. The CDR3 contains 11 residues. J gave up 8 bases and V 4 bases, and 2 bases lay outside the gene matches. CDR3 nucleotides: TGCGCCAGCAGCCGGGACAGAGAAGCTTTCTTT. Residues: CASSRDREAFF.

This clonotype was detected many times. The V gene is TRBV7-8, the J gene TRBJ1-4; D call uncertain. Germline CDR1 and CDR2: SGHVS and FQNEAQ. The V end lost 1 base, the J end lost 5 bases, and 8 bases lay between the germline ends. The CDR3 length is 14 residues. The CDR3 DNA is TGTGCCAGCAGCTTAGGTGGCGGGAATGAAAAACTGTTTTTT. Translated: CASSLGGGNEKLFF.

The CDR3 bases are TGTGCCATCAGTGGACTAGCGGGAGCTACAGATACGCAGTATTTT. Encoded protein: CAISGLAGATDTQYF. The chain recombines TRBV10-3 with TRBJ2-3; 12 nucleotides line up with TRBD2. Germline V gives CDR1 ENHRY, CDR2 SYGVKD. With 4 bases clipped from V and 3 bases from J, the junction kept 2 bases outside the gene matches. The CDR3 totals 15 residues.

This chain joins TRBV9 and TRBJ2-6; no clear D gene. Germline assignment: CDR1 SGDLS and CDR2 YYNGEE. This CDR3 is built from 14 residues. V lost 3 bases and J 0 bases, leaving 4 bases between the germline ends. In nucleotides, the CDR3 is TGTGCCAGCAGCGCACACTCTGGGGCCAACGTCCTGACTTTC. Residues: CASSAHSGANVLTF.

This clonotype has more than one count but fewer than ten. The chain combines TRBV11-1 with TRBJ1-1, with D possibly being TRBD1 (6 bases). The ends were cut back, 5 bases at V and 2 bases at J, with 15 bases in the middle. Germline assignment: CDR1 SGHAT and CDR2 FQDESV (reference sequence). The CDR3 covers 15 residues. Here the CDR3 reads CASSPRRQANTEAFF. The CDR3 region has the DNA TGTGCCAGCAGCCCCCGAAGACAGGCCAACACTGAAGCTTTCTTT.

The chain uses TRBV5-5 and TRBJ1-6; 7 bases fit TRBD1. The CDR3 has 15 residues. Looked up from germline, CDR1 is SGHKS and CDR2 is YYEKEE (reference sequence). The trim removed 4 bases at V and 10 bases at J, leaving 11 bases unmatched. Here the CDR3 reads CASSRDRVSSSPLHF. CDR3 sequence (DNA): TGTGCCAGCAGCCGTGACAGGGTTTCGAGCTCACCCCTCCACTTT. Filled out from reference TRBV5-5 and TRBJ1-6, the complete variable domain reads DAGVTQSPTHLIKTRGQQVTLRCSPISGHKSVSWYQQVLGQGPQFIFQYYEKEERGRGNFPDRFSARQFPNYSSELNVNALLLGDSALYLCASSRDRVSSSPLHFGNGTRLTVT.

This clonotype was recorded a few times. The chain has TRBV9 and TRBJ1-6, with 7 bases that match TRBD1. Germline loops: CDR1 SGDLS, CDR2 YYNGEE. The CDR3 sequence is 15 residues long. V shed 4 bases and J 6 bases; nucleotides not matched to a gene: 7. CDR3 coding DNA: TGTGCCAGCAGCCCTCGGACAGGTTTTAATTCACCCCTCCACTTT. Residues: CASSPRTGFNSPLHF. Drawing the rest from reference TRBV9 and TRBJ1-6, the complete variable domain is DSGVTQTPKHLITATGQRVTLRCSPRSGDLSVYWYQQSLDQGLQFLIQYYNGEERAKGNILERFSAQQFPDLHSELNLSSLELGDSALYFCASSPRTGFNSPLHFGNGTRLTVT.

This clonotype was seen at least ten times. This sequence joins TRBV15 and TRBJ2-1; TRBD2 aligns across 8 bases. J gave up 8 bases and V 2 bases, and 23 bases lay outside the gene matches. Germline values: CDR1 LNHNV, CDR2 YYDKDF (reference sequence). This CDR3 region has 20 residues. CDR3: CATSRTSARGLSGSYYEQFF. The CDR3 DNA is TGTGCCACCAGCAGAACTTCAGCGAGGGGACTAAGCGGGAGTTATTATGAGCAGTTCTTC. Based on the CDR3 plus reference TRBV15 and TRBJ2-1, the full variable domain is DAMVIQNPRYQVTQFGKPVTLSCSQTLNHNVMYWYQQKSSQAPKLLFHYYDKDFNNEADTPDNFQSRRPNTSFCFLDIRSPGLGDTAMYLCATSRTSARGLSGSYYEQFFGPGTRLTVL.

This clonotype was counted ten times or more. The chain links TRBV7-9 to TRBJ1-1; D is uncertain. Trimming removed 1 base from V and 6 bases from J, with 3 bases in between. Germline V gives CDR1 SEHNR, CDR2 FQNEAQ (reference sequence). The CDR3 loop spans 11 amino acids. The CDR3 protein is CASSLEPEAFF. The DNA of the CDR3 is TGTGCCAGCAGCTTAGAACCTGAAGCTTTCTTT.

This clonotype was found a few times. The DNA of the CDR3 is TGTGCCAGCACGGACACCGCCTACGAGCAGTACTTC. Protein product: CASTDTAYEQYF. The rearrangement uses TRBV6-6 and TRBJ2-7; a weak D match, TRBD1 (5 bases). Germline V CDR1 and CDR2: MNHNY, SVGAGI (reference sequence). Trimming left V 7 bases short and J 2 bases short, with 9 bases between. This CDR3 has 12 residues.

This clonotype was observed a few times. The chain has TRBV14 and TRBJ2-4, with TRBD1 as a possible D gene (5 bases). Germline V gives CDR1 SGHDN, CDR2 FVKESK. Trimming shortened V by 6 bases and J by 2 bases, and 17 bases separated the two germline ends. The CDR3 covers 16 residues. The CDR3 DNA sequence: TGTGCCAGCAGTACAGGAGACCACCAGCCCAAAAACATTCAGTACTTC. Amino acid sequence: CASSTGDHQPKNIQYF.

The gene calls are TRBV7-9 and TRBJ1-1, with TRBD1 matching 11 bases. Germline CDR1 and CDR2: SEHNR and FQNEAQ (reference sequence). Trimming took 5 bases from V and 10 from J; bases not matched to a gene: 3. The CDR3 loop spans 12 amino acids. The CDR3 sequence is CASSPGTGGAFF. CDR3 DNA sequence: TGTGCCAGCAGCCCGGGGACAGGGGGAGCTTTCTTT.

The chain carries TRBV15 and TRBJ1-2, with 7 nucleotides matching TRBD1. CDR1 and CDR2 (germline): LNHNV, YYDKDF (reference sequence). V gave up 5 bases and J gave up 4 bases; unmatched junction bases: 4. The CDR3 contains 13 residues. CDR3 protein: CATSEDRVYGYTF. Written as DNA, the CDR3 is TGTGCCACCAGCGAAGACAGGGTCTATGGCTACACCTTC.

The DNA for the CDR3 is TGTGCCAGCAAACTGACAGGGACTAACACTGAAGCTTTCTTT. Translated, it gives CASKLTGTNTEAFF. This chain uses TRBV5-4 with TRBJ1-1; 7 bases align to TRBD1. J gave up 2 bases and V 6 bases, and 7 bases lay outside the gene matches. Germline CDR1 and CDR2: SGHNT and YYREEE (reference sequence). This CDR3 has 14 residues.

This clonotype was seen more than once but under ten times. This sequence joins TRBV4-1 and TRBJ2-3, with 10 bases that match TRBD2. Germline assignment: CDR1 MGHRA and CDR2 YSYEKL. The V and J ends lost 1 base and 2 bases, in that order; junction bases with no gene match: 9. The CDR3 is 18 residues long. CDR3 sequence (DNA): TGCGCCAGCAGCCAAGCCGGACTCACTAGCGGGGACACAGATACGCAGTATTTT. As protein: CASSQAGLTSGDTDTQYF.

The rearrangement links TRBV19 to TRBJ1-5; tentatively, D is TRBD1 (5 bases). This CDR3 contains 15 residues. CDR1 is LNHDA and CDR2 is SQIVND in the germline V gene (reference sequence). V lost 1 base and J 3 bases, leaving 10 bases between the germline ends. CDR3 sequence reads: CASSIGQTINQPQHF. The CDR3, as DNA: TGTGCCAGTAGTATAGGACAGACGATCAATCAGCCCCAGCATTTT.

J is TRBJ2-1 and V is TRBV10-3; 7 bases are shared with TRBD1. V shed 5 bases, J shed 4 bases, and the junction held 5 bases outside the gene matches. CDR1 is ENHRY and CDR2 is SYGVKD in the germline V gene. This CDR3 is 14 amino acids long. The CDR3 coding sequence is TGTGCCATCAGTCCCGGGACAGATTACAATGAGCAGTTCTTC. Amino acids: CAISPGTDYNEQFF.

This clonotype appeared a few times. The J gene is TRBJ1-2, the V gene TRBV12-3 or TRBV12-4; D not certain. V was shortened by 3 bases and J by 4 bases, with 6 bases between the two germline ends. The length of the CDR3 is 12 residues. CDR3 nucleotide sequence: TGTGCCAGCAGTTTGTACTCCTATGGCTACACCTTC. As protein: CASSLYSYGYTF.

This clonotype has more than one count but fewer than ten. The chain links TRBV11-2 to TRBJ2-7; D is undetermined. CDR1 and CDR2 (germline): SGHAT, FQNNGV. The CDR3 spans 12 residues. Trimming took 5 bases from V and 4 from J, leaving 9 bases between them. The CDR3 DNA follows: TGTGCCAGCAGCCTACTTCGTTACGAGCAGTACTTC. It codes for CASSLLRYEQYF.

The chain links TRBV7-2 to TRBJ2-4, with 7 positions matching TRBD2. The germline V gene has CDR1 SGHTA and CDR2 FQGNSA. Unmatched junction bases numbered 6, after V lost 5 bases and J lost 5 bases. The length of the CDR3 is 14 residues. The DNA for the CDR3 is TGTGCCAGCAGCCTCGGTGGGGGGGAAAACATTCAGTACTTC. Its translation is CASSLGGGENIQYF.

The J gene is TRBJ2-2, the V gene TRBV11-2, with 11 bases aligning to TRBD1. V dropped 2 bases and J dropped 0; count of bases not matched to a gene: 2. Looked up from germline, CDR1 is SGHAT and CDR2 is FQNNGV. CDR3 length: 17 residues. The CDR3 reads CASSLRTGGSNTGELFF. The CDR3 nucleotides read TGTGCCAGCAGCTTACGGACAGGGGGCTCGAACACCGGGGAGCTGTTTTTT.

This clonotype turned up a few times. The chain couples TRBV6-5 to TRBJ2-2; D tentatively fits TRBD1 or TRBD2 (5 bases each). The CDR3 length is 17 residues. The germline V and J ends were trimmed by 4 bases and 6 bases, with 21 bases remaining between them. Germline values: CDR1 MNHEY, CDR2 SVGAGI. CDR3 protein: CASSLDPSGTKAGELFF. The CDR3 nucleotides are TGTGCCAGCAGTTTAGATCCATCCGGGACGAAGGCCGGGGAGCTGTTTTTT.

For the CDR3, the DNA is TGTGCCACCAGCAGAGATGAGAGAAGTAGCACCGGGGAGCTGTTTTTT. Its translation: CATSRDERSSTGELFF. V and J are TRBV15 and TRBJ2-2; D remains ambiguous. The V end lost 0 bases, the J end lost 4 bases, and 12 bases lay between the germline ends. CDR1 and CDR2 (germline): LNHNV, YYDKDF (reference sequence). CDR3 length equals 16 residues.

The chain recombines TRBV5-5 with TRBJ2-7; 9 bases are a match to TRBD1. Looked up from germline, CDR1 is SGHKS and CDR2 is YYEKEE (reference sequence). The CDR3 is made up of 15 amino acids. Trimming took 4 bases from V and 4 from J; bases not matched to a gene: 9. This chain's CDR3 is CASSPGQGRNYEQYF. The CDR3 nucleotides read TGTGCCAGCAGCCCGGGACAGGGTAGGAATTACGAGCAGTACTTC.

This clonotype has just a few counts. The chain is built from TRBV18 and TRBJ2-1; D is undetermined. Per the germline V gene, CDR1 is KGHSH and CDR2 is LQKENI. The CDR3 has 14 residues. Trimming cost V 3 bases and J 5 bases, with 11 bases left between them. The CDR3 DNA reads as TGTGCCAGCTCACCGATGTCCAGAAACAATGAGCAGTTCTTC. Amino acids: CASSPMSRNNEQFF.

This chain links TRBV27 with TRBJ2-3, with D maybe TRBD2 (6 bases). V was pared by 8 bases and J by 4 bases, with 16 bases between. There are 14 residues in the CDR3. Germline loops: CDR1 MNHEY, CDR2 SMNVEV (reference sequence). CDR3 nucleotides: TGTGCCAGCTCTACCCTGTGGGAGGCAGATACGCAGTATTTT. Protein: CASSTLWEADTQYF.

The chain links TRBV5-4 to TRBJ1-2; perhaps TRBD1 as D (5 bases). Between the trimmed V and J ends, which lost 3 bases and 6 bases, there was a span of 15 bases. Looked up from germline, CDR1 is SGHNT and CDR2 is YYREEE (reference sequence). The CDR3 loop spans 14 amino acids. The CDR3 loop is CASSSGQNVNGYTF. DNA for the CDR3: TGTGCCAGCAGCTCAGGACAAAACGTTAATGGCTACACCTTC.